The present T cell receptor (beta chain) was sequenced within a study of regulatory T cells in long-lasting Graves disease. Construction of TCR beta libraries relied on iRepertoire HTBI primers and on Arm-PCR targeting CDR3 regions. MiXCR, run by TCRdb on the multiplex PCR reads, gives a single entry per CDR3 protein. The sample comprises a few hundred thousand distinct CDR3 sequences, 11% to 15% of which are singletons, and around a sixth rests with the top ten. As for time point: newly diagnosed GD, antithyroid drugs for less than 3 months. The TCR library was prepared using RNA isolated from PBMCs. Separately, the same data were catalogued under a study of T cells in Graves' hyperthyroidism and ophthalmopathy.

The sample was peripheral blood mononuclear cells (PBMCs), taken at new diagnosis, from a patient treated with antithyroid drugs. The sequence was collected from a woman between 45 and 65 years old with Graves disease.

The CDR3 region is CAIENDGTDTQYF. In DNA, the CDR3 is TGTGCCATAGAAAACGACGGGACGGATACGCAGTATTTT. The chain is built from TRBV10-3 and TRBJ2-3, with D perhaps TRBD1 or TRBD2 (5 bases each). In germline, CDR1 is ENHRY, CDR2 SYGVKD. CDR3 size: 13 residues. V was trimmed by 9 bases and J by 6 bases, leaving 16 bases between them.